One and the same sample provided the 7 T cell receptor beta chains below, sequenced in a study of T cells in Graves' hyperthyroidism and ophthalmopathy. Authors of the study amplified TCR beta CDR3 regions from RNA transcripts. TCR CDR3 regions were first amplified by RT-PCR with HTBI primers. TCRdb called the multiplex PCR reads again in MiXCR, with one record for every CDR3 protein. The table records nearly 600,000 distinct CDR3 sequences, about 14% of them present only once. Sequences were obtained from blood. The receptors stem from a woman aged 25 to 39 with Graves' hyperthyroidism that later progressed to Graves' ophthalmopathy.

In its sample, this clonotype was seen a few times. V gene TRBV28 combines with J gene TRBJ2-1; D unclear. The CDR3 contains 13 residues. V was clipped by 5 bases and J by 6 bases, with 11 bases between them. CDR1 and CDR2 (germline): MDHEN, SYDVKM. This CDR3 reads CASSPLDPNEQFF. CDR3 DNA sequence: TGTGCCAGCAGTCCCCTCGACCCCAATGAGCAGTTCTTC.

The chain uses TRBV11-2 and TRBJ1-2; no clear D. Trimming took 0 bases from V and 6 from J, leaving 5 bases between them. CDR3 size: 12 residues. Germline V gene lookup returns CDR1 SGHAT and CDR2 FQNNGV. DNA of the CDR3: TGTGCCAGCAGCTTAGATCCTAATGGCTACACCTTC. It specifies CASSLDPNGYTF.

The chain links TRBV12-3 or TRBV12-4 to TRBJ2-1; 12 nucleotides align to TRBD2. The ends lost 6 bases at V and 8 bases at J; junction bases unmatched: 17. This CDR3 region has 18 residues. The CDR3 nucleotides read TGTGCCAGCAGCGCGGGGGGGGTACTAGCGGGAGGTTCTTATGAGCAGTTCTTC. It encodes CASSAGGVLAGGSYEQFF.

At least ten counts were recorded for this clonotype. This chain links TRBV27 with TRBJ2-5, with D possibly being TRBD2 (6 bases). Germline V CDR1 and CDR2: MNHEY, SMNVEV (reference sequence). The CDR3 extends over 15 amino acids. The V end was cut by 5 bases, the J end by 5 bases, with 18 bases between. CDR3 protein: CASSRAGMGGETQYF. Here the CDR3 DNA reads TGTGCCAGCAGTAGGGCGGGGATGGGTGGCGAGACCCAGTACTTC.

In this sample, this clonotype turned up many times. The chain links TRBV5-1 to TRBJ2-7; D is perhaps TRBD1 (6 bases). The CDR3 covers 15 residues. Deletions cut 6 bases from V and 7 bases from J, with 23 bases between. CDR1 is SGHRS, CDR2 YFSETQ, per germline. The CDR3 region is CASTRTDLSTGEQYF. The CDR3 coding sequence is TGCGCCAGCACCCGGACAGATTTATCAACGGGTGAGCAGTACTTC.

This clonotype was observed a few times. This rearrangement joins TRBV7-3 to TRBJ2-6; no definite D call. Trimming removed 1 base at V and 0 bases at J, with 7 bases between. The CDR3 length is 16 residues. Germline CDR1 is SGHTA and CDR2 is FQGTGA. CDR3 nucleotides: TGTGCCAGCAGCTTAATGCGCGTCTCTGGGGCCAACGTCCTGACTTTC. This sequence encodes CASSLMRVSGANVLTF.

Points on this clonotype: A much bigger clone sits one base away, suggesting this may be a read error. V gene TRBV20-1 combines with J gene TRBJ2-3; TRBD1 matches at 9 bases. Per germline, CDR1 DFQATT and CDR2 SNEGSKA (reference sequence). The CDR3 has 15 amino acids. CDR3 in DNA: TGCAGTGAGGGGGACCGGGACAGGGCCACAGATTCGCAGTATTTT. Its translation: CSEGDRDRATDSQYF.